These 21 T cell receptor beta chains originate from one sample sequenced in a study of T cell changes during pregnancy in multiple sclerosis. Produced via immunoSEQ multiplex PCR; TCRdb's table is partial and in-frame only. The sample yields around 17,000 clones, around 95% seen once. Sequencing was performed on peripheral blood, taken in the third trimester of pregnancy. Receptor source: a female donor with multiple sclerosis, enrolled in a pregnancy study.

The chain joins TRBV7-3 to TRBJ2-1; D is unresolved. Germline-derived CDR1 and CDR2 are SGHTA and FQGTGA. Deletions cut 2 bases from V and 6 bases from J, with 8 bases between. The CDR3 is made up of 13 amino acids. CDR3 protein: CASSLGSGNEQFF. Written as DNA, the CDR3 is TGTGCCAGCAGCTTAGGTTCAGGCAATGAGCAGTTCTTC.

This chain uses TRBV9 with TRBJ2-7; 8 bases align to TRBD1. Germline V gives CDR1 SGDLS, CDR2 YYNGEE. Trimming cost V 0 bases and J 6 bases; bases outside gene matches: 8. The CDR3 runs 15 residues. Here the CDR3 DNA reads TGTGCCAGCAGCGTAGAAGGTTTACAGGGGGTCGAGCAGTACTTC. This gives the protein CASSVEGLQGVEQYF.

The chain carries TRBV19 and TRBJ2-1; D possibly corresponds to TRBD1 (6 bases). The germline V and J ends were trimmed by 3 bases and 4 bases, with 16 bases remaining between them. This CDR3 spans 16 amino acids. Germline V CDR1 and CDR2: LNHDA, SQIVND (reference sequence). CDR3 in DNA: TGTGCCAGTAGTATCTCAGGGGACCCAACTTACAATGAGCAGTTCTTC. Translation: CASSISGDPTYNEQFF. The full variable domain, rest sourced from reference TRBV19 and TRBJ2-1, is DGGITQSPKYLFRKEGQNVTLSCEQNLNHDAMYWYRQDPGQGLRLIYYSQIVNDFQKGDIAEGYSVSREKKESFPLTVTSAQKNPTAFYLCASSISGDPTYNEQFFGPGTRLTVL.

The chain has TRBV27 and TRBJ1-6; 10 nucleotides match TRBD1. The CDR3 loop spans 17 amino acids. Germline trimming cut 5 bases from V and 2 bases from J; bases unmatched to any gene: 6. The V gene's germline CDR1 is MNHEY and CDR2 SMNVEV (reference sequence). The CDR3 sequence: CASSRGQGGTYNSPLHF. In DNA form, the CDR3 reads TGTGCCAGCAGTCGAGGACAGGGGGGTACCTATAATTCACCCCTCCACTTT.

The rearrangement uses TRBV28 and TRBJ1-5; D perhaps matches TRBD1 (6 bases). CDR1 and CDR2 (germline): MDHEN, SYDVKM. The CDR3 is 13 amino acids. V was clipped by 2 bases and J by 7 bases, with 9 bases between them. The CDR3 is CASSLAGAQPQHF. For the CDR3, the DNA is TGTGCCAGCAGTTTAGCGGGGGCCCAGCCCCAGCATTTT.

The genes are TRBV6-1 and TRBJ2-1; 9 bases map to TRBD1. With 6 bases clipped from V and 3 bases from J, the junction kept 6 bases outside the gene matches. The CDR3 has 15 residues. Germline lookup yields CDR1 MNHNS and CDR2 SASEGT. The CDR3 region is CASRKTTGGYNEQFF. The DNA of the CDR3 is TGTGCCAGCAGAAAAACGACAGGGGGCTACAATGAGCAGTTCTTC.

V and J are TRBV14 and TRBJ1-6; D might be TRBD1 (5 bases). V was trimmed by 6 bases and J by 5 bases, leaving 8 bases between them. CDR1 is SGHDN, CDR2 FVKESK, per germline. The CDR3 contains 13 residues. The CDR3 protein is CASRQVDNSPLHF. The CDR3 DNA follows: TGTGCCAGCAGACAGGTAGATAATTCACCCCTCCACTTT. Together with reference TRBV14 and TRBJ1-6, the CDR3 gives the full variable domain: EAGVTQFPSHSVIEKGQTVTLRCDPISGHDNLYWYRRVMGKEIKFLLHFVKESKQDESGMPNNRFLAERTGGTYSTLKVQPAELEDSGVYFCASRQVDNSPLHFGNGTRLTVT.

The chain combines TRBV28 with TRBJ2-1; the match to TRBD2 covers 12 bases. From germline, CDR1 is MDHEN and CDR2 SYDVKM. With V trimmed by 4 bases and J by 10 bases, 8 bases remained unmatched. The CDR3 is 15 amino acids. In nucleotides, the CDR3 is TGTGCCAGCAGTTCATGGACTAGCGGGACGCCCGAGCAGTTCTTC. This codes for CASSSWTSGTPEQFF. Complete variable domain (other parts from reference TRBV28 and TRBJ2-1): DVKVTQSSRYLVKRTGEKVFLECVQDMDHENMFWYRQDPGLGLRLIYFSYDVKMKEKGDIPEGYSVSREKKERFSLILESASTNQTSMYLCASSSWTSGTPEQFFGPGTRLTVL.

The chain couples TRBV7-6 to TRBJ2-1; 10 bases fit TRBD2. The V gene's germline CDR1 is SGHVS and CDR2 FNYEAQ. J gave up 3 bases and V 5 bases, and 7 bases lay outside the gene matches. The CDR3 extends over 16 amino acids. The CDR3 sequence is CASSTPPSGGYNEQFF. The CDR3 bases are TGTGCCAGCAGCACCCCTCCTAGCGGGGGCTACAATGAGCAGTTCTTC.

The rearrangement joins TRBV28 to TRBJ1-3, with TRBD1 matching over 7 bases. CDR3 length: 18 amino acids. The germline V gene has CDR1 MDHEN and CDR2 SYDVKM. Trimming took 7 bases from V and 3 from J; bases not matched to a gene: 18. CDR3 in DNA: TGTGCCAGCAACCCCGAGGGCACGACAGGGCTGTATGGAAACACCATATATTTT. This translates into CASNPEGTTGLYGNTIYF.

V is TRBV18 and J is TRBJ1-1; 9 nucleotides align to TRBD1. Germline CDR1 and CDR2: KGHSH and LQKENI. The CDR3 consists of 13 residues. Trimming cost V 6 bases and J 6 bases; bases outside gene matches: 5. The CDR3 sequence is CASSRDRVAEAFF. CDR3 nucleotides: TGTGCCAGCTCCCGGGACAGGGTCGCTGAAGCTTTCTTT.

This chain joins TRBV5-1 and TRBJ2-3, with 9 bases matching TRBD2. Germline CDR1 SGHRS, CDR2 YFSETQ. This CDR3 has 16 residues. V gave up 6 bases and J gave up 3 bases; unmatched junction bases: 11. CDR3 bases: TGCGCCAGCATCTCGGGGCGCGGGAGGGCAACAGATACGCAGTATTTT. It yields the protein CASISGRGRATDTQYF. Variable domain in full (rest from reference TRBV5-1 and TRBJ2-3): KAGVTQTPRYLIKTRGQQVTLSCSPISGHRSVSWYQQTPGQGLQFLFEYFSETQRNKGNFPGRFSGRQFSNSRSEMNVSTLELGDSALYLCASISGRGRATDTQYFGPGTRLTVL.

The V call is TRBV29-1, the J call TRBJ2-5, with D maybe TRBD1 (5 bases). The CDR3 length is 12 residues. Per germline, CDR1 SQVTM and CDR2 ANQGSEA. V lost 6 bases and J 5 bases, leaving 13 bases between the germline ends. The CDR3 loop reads CSVTGGRETQYF. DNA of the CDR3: TGCAGCGTAACAGGTGGTAGGGAGACCCAGTACTTC.

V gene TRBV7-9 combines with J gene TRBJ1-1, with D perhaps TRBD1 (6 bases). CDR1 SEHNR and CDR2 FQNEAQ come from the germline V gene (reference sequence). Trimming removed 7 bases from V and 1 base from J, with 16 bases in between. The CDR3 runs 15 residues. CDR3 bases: TGTGCCAGCAACTCACCAGGGGACCCGAACACTGAAGCTTTCTTT. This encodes CASNSPGDPNTEAFF. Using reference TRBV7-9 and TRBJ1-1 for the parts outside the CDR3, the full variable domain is DTGVSQNPRHKITKRGQNVTFRCDPISEHNRLYWYRQTLGQGPEFLTYFQNEAQLEKSRLLSDRFSAERPKGSFSTLEIQRTEQGDSAMYLCASNSPGDPNTEAFFGQGTRLTVV.

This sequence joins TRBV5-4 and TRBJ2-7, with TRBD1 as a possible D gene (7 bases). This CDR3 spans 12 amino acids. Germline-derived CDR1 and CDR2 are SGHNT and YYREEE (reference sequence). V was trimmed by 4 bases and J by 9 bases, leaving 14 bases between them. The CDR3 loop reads CASSGLQGTQYF. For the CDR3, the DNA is TGTGCCAGCAGCGGACTACAGGGGACGCAGTACTTC.

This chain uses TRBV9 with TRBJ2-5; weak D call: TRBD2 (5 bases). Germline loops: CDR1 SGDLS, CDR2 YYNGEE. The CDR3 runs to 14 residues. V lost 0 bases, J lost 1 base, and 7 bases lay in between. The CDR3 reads CASSVDGGQETQYF. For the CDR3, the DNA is TGTGCCAGCAGCGTAGACGGAGGCCAAGAGACCCAGTACTTC.

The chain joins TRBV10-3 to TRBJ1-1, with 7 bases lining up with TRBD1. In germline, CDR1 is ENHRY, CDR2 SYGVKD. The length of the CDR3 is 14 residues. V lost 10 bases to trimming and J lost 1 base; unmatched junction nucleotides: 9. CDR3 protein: CATGQQVGNTEAFF. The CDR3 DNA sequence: TGTGCCACGGGACAGCAAGTGGGGAACACTGAAGCTTTCTTT.

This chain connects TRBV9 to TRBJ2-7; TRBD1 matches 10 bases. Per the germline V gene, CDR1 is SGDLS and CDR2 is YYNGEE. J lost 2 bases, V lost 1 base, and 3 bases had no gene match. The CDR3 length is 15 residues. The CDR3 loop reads CASSVLGQGAYEQYF. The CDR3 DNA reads TGTGCCAGCAGCGTACTAGGACAGGGGGCCTACGAGCAGTACTTC.

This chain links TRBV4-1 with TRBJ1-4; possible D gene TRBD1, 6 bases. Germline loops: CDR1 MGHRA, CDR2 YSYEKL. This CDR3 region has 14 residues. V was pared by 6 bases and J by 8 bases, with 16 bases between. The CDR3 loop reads CASSRGGAGEKLFF. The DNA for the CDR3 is TGCGCCAGCAGTCGGGGGGGGGCAGGGGAAAAACTGTTTTTT.

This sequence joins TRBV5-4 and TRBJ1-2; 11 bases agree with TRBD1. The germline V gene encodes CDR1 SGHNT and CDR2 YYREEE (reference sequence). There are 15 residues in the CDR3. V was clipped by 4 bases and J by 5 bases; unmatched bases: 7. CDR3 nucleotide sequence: TGTGCCAGCAGCACCCGGACAGGGGGCGCGTATGGCTACACCTTC. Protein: CASSTRTGGAYGYTF.

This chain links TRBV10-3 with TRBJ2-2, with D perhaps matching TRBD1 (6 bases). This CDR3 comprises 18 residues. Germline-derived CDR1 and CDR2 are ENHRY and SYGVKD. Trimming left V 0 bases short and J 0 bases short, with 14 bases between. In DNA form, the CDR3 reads TGTGCCATCAGTGAGTCGAATGGCAGGGGCACGAACACCGGGGAGCTGTTTTTT. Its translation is CAISESNGRGTNTGELFF.